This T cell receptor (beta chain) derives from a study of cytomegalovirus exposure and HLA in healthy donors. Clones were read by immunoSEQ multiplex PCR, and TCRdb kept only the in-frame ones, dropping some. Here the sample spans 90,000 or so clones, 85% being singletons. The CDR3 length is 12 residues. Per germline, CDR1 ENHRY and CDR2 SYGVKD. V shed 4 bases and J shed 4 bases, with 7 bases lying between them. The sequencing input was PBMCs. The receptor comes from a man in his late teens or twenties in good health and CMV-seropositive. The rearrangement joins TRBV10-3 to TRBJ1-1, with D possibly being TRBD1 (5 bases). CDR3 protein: CAISAGGTEAFF. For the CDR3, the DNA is TGTGCCATCAGTGCGGGGGGCACTGAAGCTTTCTTT.